Each of the 17 T cell receptor beta chains below was sequenced from the same sample in a study of graft-versus-host responses after intestinal transplantation. Profiled with immunoSEQ multiplex PCR; TCRdb holds only in-frame clones, not every one. The sample consists of fewer than 8,500 clones, approximately 98% of them appearing once. The input for sequencing was PBMCs, taken 23 days after intestinal transplant. These receptors all stem from a human patient who received an intestinal transplant, so some T cells may come from the graft donor.

The V call is TRBV9, the J call TRBJ1-4, with D perhaps matching TRBD1 (5 bases). CDR3 size: 18 residues. With 0 bases removed from V and 7 bases from J, the gap between germline ends came to 22 bases. The germline V gene has CDR1 SGDLS and CDR2 YYNGEE. The CDR3: CASSVDAPRWGRGEKLFF. CDR3 nucleotide sequence: TGTGCCAGCAGCGTAGATGCCCCGAGATGGGGGAGGGGTGAAAAACTGTTTTTT.

The chain has TRBV5-6 and TRBJ2-3; the D is unclear. The germline V and J ends were trimmed by 2 bases and 2 bases, with 0 bases remaining between them. Germline V gene data show CDR1 as SGHDT and CDR2 as YYEEEE. CDR3 length: 11 residues. The CDR3 region is CASSFTDTQYF. In nucleotides, the CDR3 is TGTGCCAGCAGCTTCACAGATACGCAGTATTTT.

The CDR3 bases are TGTGCCAGCAGCGTAGTGCCAGATACGCAGTATTTT. This gives the protein CASSVVPDTQYF. This rearrangement joins TRBV9 to TRBJ2-3; D call uncertain. The germline V gene encodes CDR1 SGDLS and CDR2 YYNGEE. The V end was cut by 0 bases, the J end by 4 bases, with 3 bases between. The CDR3 runs 12 residues.

This sequence joins TRBV4-2 and TRBJ2-7; 7 bases fit TRBD1. V shed 1 base, J shed 4 bases, and the junction held 4 bases outside the gene matches. CDR1 is LGHNA, CDR2 YNFKEQ, per germline. The CDR3 is 14 residues long. The CDR3: CASSQGTGVYEQYF. CDR3 sequence (DNA): TGTGCCAGCAGCCAAGGGACAGGAGTATACGAGCAGTACTTC.

This chain uses TRBV15 with TRBJ1-5; D might be TRBD1 (5 bases). Trimming stripped 1 base from V and 5 bases from J, with 9 bases between. CDR1 LNHNV and CDR2 YYDKDF come from the germline V gene (reference sequence). CDR3 length equals 14 residues. CDR3 amino acids: CATSRAGTYQPQHF. The DNA of the CDR3 is TGTGCCACCAGCAGAGCAGGGACCTATCAGCCCCAGCATTTT.

V usage is TRBV19 and J usage is TRBJ1-1, with a weak D call TRBD1 (5 bases). CDR3 length equals 14 residues. The germline CDR1 and CDR2 sequences are LNHDA and SQIVND (reference sequence). V dropped 3 bases and J dropped 1 base, with 9 bases sitting between them. In nucleotides, the CDR3 is TGTGCCAGTAGTATCGGGGGATGGAACACTGAAGCTTTCTTT. Translated, it gives CASSIGGWNTEAFF.

The gene calls are TRBV6-5 and TRBJ1-2; TRBD1 is a possible D gene (6 bases). This CDR3 contains 14 residues. Germline V gives CDR1 MNHEY, CDR2 SVGAGI. The V end lost 0 bases, the J end lost 6 bases, and 11 bases lay between the germline ends. For the CDR3, the DNA is TGTGCCAGCAGTTACTCGGGGGGCCGAGATGGCTACACCTTC. Its protein product is CASSYSGGRDGYTF.

V gene TRBV29-1 combines with J gene TRBJ2-2; D is undetermined. The CDR3 runs 12 residues. Per the germline V gene, CDR1 is SQVTM and CDR2 is ANQGSEA. V dropped 5 bases and J dropped 5 bases, with 9 bases sitting between them. The CDR3 bases are TGCAGCGTTTGGAGTGGGACCGGGGAGCTGTTTTTT. The encoded protein is CSVWSGTGELFF.

This clone was counted once. This rearrangement joins TRBV11-2 to TRBJ1-6; 11 positions match TRBD1. Looked up from germline, CDR1 is SGHAT and CDR2 is FQNNGV. The trim removed 1 base at V and 10 bases at J, leaving 3 bases unmatched. This CDR3 comprises 15 residues. The CDR3 DNA is TGTGCCAGCAGCTTAGCGGGGACAGGGGGATCACCCCTCCACTTT. Residues: CASSLAGTGGSPLHF. Drawing the rest from reference TRBV11-2 and TRBJ1-6, the complete variable domain is EAGVAQSPRYKIIEKRQSVAFWCNPISGHATLYWYQQILGQGPKLLIQFQNNGVVDDSQLPKDRFSAERLKGVDSTLKIQPAKLEDSAVYLCASSLAGTGGSPLHFGNGTRLTVT.

V gene TRBV21-1 combines with J gene TRBJ2-5; TRBD1, the D gene given by the table, was not confirmed from the DNA. TRBV21-1 is a listed pseudogene. This CDR3 contains 15 residues. The CDR3 reads CASSKGRTGRATQYF. The CDR3 DNA reads TGTGCCAGCAGCAAAGGCCGAACAGGGCGGGCGACCCAGTACTTC.

The rearrangement uses TRBV19 and TRBJ2-7; tentatively, D is TRBD2 (5 bases). The V end was cut by 1 base, the J end by 3 bases, with 13 bases between. This CDR3 is 15 amino acids long. The germline CDR1 and CDR2 sequences are LNHDA and SQIVND (reference sequence). The DNA of the CDR3 is TGTGCCAGTAGTATAGGGGCAGGACTCTTCTACGAGCAGTACTTC. This gives the protein CASSIGAGLFYEQYF.

The rearrangement joins TRBV5-8 to TRBJ2-1; D is uncertain. This CDR3 region has 12 residues. CDR1 is SGHTS, CDR2 YDEGEE, per germline. Trimming took 2 bases from V and 2 from J, leaving 2 bases between them. Here the CDR3 DNA reads TGTGCCAGCAGCTTCGCCTACAATGAGCAGTTCTTC. Translating it yields CASSFAYNEQFF.

The rearrangement links TRBV2 to TRBJ2-1; 7 bases are a match to TRBD2. With V trimmed by 5 bases and J by 0 bases, 4 bases remained unmatched. CDR3 length: 15 amino acids. Germline assignment: CDR1 SNHLY and CDR2 FYNNEI. CDR3 nucleotides: TGTGCCAGCAGTACTAGCGCGAGCTCCTACAATGAGCAGTTCTTC. This sequence encodes CASSTSASSYNEQFF.

Only one count was recorded for this clone. The CDR3 bases are TGTGCCAGCAGCGGACTCCGGGACAGCGAATCCTACGAGCAGTACTTC. Residues: CASSGLRDSESYEQYF. The rearrangement links TRBV9 to TRBJ2-7; 7 positions match TRBD1. The germline gives CDR1 SGDLS, CDR2 YYNGEE. Trimming cost V 3 bases and J 1 base; bases outside gene matches: 10. The CDR3 consists of 16 residues.

The chain couples TRBV2 to TRBJ2-7; TRBD1 matches 8 bases. The germline gives CDR1 SNHLY, CDR2 FYNNEI. V gave up 4 bases and J gave up 2 bases; unmatched junction bases: 7. This CDR3 region has 15 residues. For the CDR3, the DNA is TGTGCCAGCAGTGGACAGGACAGGGTACCCTACGAGCAGTACTTC. Translation: CASSGQDRVPYEQYF. The full variable domain, its missing parts supplied by reference TRBV2 and TRBJ2-7, is EPEVTQTPSHQVTQMGQEVILRCVPISNHLYFYWYRQILGQKVEFLVSFYNNEISEKSEIFDDQFSVERPDGSNFTLKIRSTKLEDSAMYFCASSGQDRVPYEQYFGPGTRLTVT.

The chain combines TRBV10-1 with TRBJ2-1; 8 positions agree with TRBD1. Germline CDR1 is WNHNN and CDR2 is SYGVQD (reference sequence). Unmatched junction bases numbered 9, after V lost 6 bases and J lost 5 bases. There are 15 residues in the CDR3. The CDR3 DNA reads TGCGCCAGCAGCGAAACCGGGACAGGAAACAATGAGCAGTTCTTC. Its protein product is CASSETGTGNNEQFF.

The rearrangement uses TRBV7-9 and TRBJ2-7; 14 bases fit TRBD2. CDR1 SEHNR and CDR2 FQNEAQ come from the germline V gene (reference sequence). V lost 1 base to trimming and J lost 2 bases; unmatched junction nucleotides: 4. This CDR3 comprises 17 residues. CDR3 DNA sequence: TGTGCCAGCAGCTTAGAGGGACTAGCGGGAGTCACCTACGAGCAGTACTTC. Amino acid sequence: CASSLEGLAGVTYEQYF.